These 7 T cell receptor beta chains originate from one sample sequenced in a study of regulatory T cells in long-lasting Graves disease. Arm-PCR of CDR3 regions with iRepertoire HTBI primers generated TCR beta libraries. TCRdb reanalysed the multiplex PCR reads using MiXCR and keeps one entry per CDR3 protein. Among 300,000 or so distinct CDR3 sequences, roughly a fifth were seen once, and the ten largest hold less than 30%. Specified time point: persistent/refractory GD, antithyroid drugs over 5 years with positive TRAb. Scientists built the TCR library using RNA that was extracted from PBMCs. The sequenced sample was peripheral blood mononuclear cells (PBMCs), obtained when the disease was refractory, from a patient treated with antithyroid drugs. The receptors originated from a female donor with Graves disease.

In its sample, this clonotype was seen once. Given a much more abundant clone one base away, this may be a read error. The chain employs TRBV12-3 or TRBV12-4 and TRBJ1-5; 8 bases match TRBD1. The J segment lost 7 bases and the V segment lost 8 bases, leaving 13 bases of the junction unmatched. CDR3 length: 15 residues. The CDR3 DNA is TGTGCCAGCCCATGGGACAGGAATACGCTCCAGCCCCAGCATTTT. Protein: CASPWDRNTLQPQHF.

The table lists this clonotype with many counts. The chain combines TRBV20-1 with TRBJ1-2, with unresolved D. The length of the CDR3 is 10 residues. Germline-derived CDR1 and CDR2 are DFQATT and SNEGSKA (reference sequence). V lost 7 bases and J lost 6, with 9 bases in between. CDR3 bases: TGCAGTGTCTTAGGGAATGGCTACACCTTC. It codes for CSVLGNGYTF.

The chain's CDR3 is CASSFLSGATGEQFF. The DNA for the CDR3 is TGTGCCAGCAGCTTCCTATCCGGAGCTACGGGGGAGCAGTTCTTC. The V call is TRBV11-2, the J call TRBJ2-1; tentative D call: TRBD2 (5 bases). The CDR3 spans 15 residues. V was pared by 3 bases and J by 10 bases, with 19 bases between. Germline values: CDR1 SGHAT, CDR2 FQNNGV.

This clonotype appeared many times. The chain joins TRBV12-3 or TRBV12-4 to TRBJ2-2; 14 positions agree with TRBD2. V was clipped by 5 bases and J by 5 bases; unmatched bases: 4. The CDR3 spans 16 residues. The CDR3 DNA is TGTGCCAGCAGTCGGACTAGCGGGGGGCGAACCGGGGAGCTGTTTTTT. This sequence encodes CASSRTSGGRTGELFF.

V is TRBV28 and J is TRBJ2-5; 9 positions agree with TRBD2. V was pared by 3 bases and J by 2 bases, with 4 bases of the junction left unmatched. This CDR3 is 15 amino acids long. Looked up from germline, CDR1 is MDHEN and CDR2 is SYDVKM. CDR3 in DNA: TGTGCCAGCAGTTTCCTAGCGGGGATGCAAGAGACCCAGTACTTC. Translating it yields CASSFLAGMQETQYF.

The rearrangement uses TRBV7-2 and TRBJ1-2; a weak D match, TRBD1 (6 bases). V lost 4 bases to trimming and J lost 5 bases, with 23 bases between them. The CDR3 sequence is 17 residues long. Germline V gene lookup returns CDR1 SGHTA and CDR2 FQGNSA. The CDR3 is CASSSEALTGFRYGYTF. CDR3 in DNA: TGTGCCAGCAGCTCCGAGGCTTTGACAGGTTTTCGGTATGGCTACACCTTC.

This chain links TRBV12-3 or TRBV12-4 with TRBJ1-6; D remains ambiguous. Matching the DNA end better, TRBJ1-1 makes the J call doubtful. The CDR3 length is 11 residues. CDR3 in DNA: TGTGCCAGCAGCGCCTATATGGGAGCTTTCTTT. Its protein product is CASSAYMGAFF.